Listed here are 20 T cell receptor beta chains from one sample, sequenced in a study of blood T cell repertoires in COVID-19. The protocol was immunoSEQ multiplex PCR, while the TCRdb copy is restricted to in-frame clones and leaves out a portion. The table lists 150,000 or so clones, 82% of them singletons. The sequencing input was peripheral blood. These receptors were obtained from a woman aged 80 or older with acute or convalescent COVID-19.

The chain combines TRBV5-4 with TRBJ1-1; the D gene is possibly TRBD1 (6 bases). Germline V CDR1 and CDR2: SGHNT, YYREEE (reference sequence). This CDR3 has 15 amino acids. V lost 4 bases and J 2 bases, leaving 15 bases between the germline ends. The CDR3 DNA sequence: TGTGCCAGCAGCCTGGGACACCCTGTTAACACTGAAGCTTTCTTT. Residues: CASSLGHPVNTEAFF.

The chain employs TRBV30 and TRBJ1-1; TRBD1 is a possible D gene (6 bases). V was shortened by 1 base and J by 11 bases, with 14 bases between the two germline ends. CDR1 is GTSNPN, CDR2 SVGIG, per germline (reference sequence). The CDR3 loop spans 12 amino acids. For the CDR3, the DNA is TGTGCCTGGAGTGGATGGGGGCAGTACGCTTTCTTT. Amino acid sequence: CAWSGWGQYAFF. The full variable domain, in which reference TRBV30 and TRBJ1-1 provide the parts outside the CDR3, is SQTIHQWPATLVQPVGSPLSLECTVEGTSNPNLYWYRQAAGRGLQLLFYSVGIGQISSEVPQNLSASRPQDRQFILSSKKLLLSDSGFYLCAWSGWGQYAFFGQGTRLTVV.

The chain recombines TRBV11-2 with TRBJ2-7; D gene unclear. CDR3 length equals 16 residues. The V gene's germline CDR1 is SGHAT and CDR2 FQNNGV. V lost 2 bases and J lost 9, with 23 bases in between. The CDR3 DNA reads TGTGCCAGCAGCTTAAACTCTATTGGAGCGCGAGCCCTGCAGTACTTC. This translates into CASSLNSIGARALQYF.

The chain uses TRBV7-6 and TRBJ1-6; D is ambiguous. Germline V gene lookup returns CDR1 SGHVS and CDR2 FNYEAQ. The V gene lost 5 bases and the J gene lost 9 bases, with 20 bases spanning the gap. This CDR3 is 16 amino acids long. CDR3 in amino acids: CASSRTSAGASSPLHF. DNA of the CDR3: TGTGCCAGCAGCCGAACGTCGGCAGGCGCGAGTTCACCCCTCCACTTT.

This clone was observed a few times. The chain employs TRBV6-5 and TRBJ1-1; the match to TRBD1 covers 9 bases. Germline CDR1 and CDR2: MNHEY and SVGAGI. The CDR3 runs to 13 residues. The junction had 6 bases not matched to a gene; V was cut back by 8 bases and J by 5 bases. In nucleotides, the CDR3 is TGTGCCAGCCAAGACAGGGGGTGGACTGAAGCTTTCTTT. It is translated as CASQDRGWTEAFF.

J is TRBJ2-2 and V is TRBV4-3; TRBD2 aligns across 8 bases. Germline assignment: CDR1 LGHNA and CDR2 YSLEER. The CDR3 has 16 amino acids. J was trimmed by 2 bases and V by 1 base; bases with no gene match: 3. This CDR3 is CASSQVLAGNTGELFF. The CDR3 DNA is TGCGCCAGCAGCCAAGTTCTAGCGGGCAACACCGGGGAGCTGTTTTTT.

The gene calls are TRBV2 and TRBJ1-6, with no clear D. Per germline, CDR1 SNHLY and CDR2 FYNNEI. There are 14 residues in the CDR3. V was trimmed by 4 bases and J by 6 bases, leaving 10 bases between them. The CDR3 DNA follows: TGTGCCAGCAGTGTTTTCGAGGGTAATTCACCCCTCCACTTT. Translating it yields CASSVFEGNSPLHF.

The chain recombines TRBV27 with TRBJ1-6, with TRBD1 matching over 7 bases. V shed 4 bases and J 4 bases; nucleotides not matched to a gene: 7. Per the germline V gene, CDR1 is MNHEY and CDR2 is SMNVEV (reference sequence). The CDR3 is 16 amino acids. The CDR3 coding sequence is TGTGCCAGCAGTTACAAACCGGGACAGTATAATTCACCCCTCCACTTT. This gives the protein CASSYKPGQYNSPLHF.

This chain uses TRBV18 with TRBJ1-6; 7 bases align to TRBD1. The CDR3 extends over 16 amino acids. Trimming took 5 bases from V and 8 from J; bases not matched to a gene: 12. CDR1 KGHSH and CDR2 LQKENI come from the germline V gene. The CDR3 here is CASSTRQGVEDSPLHF. The CDR3 region has the DNA TGTGCCAGCTCAACTAGACAGGGAGTGGAAGATTCACCCCTCCACTTT.

This clone was counted between two and nine times. This rearrangement joins TRBV6-2 or TRBV6-3 to TRBJ2-2; a weak D match, TRBD1 (5 bases). CDR1 MNHEY and CDR2 SVGEGT come from the germline V gene. Trimming shortened V by 2 bases and J by 6 bases, and 13 bases separated the two germline ends. The CDR3 length is 15 residues. The CDR3 here is CASSYRTSGAGELFF. The CDR3 DNA reads TGTGCCAGCAGTTACAGGACATCTGGGGCCGGGGAGCTGTTTTTT.

The V call is TRBV5-1, the J call TRBJ2-5; 11 bases agree with TRBD2. The CDR3 runs 15 residues. V shed 4 bases and J 5 bases; nucleotides not matched to a gene: 7. In germline, CDR1 is SGHRS, CDR2 YFSETQ. The CDR3 sequence is CASSTVTSGTETQYF. As DNA, the CDR3 is TGCGCCAGCAGCACCGTGACTAGCGGGACGGAGACCCAGTACTTC.

The V and J genes are TRBV3-1 (or the pseudogene TRBV3-2) and TRBJ1-5; D is ambiguous. Germline CDR1 and CDR2: LGHDT and YNNKEL (reference sequence). CDR3 size: 13 residues. V lost 2 bases and J 6 bases, leaving 8 bases between the germline ends. CDR3 region: CASSQRGLQPQHF. CDR3 in DNA: TGTGCCAGCAGCCAACGAGGGCTTCAGCCCCAGCATTTT.

This chain connects TRBV5-1 to TRBJ2-7; 10 nucleotides agree with TRBD1. The CDR3 loop spans 14 amino acids. Germline V CDR1 and CDR2: SGHRS, YFSETQ. Trimming at V came to 2 bases and at J to 6 bases, leaving 5 bases not matched to a gene. The CDR3 bases are TGCGCCAGCAGCTTAATGACAGGGGGCGGCGAGCAGTACTTC. Its protein product is CASSLMTGGGEQYF.

The chain joins TRBV5-1 to TRBJ2-5; the D is unclear. Looked up from germline, CDR1 is SGHRS and CDR2 is YFSETQ. CDR3 length equals 13 residues. V was clipped by 0 bases and J by 2 bases, with 5 bases between them. CDR3 sequence: CASSLGQQETQYF. CDR3 bases: TGCGCCAGCAGCTTGGGGCAGCAAGAGACCCAGTACTTC.

The chain employs TRBV7-9 and TRBJ2-6; 11 bases are shared with TRBD1. The germline CDR1 and CDR2 sequences are SEHNR and FQNEAQ (reference sequence). With V trimmed by 0 bases and J by 3 bases, 4 bases remained unmatched. This CDR3 is built from 18 residues. For the CDR3, the DNA is TGTGCCAGCAGCTTAGCGGGACAGGGGGTTTATGGGGCCAACGTCCTGACTTTC. Translating gives CASSLAGQGVYGANVLTF.

The V gene is TRBV5-4, the J gene TRBJ2-5, with a weak D call TRBD2 (5 bases). CDR1 and CDR2 (germline): SGHNT, YYREEE (reference sequence). CDR3 length: 14 amino acids. Trimming shortened V by 0 bases and J by 4 bases, and 10 bases separated the two germline ends. The CDR3 DNA reads as TGTGCCAGCAGCTTGGCCGGGAACGGAGAGACCCAGTACTTC. Protein product: CASSLAGNGETQYF.

The CDR3 sequence: CASSSQFSYEQYF. DNA of the CDR3: TGTGCCAGCTCATCCCAATTTTCCTACGAGCAGTACTTC. J is TRBJ2-7 and V is TRBV18; D is ambiguous. The V gene's germline CDR1 is KGHSH and CDR2 LQKENI. The V end was cut by 5 bases, the J end by 1 base, with 9 bases between. The CDR3 totals 13 residues.

The CDR3 spells CASSQGVWRGGEKLFF. CDR3 bases: TGTGCCAGCAGCCAAGGGGTGTGGAGGGGAGGAGAAAAACTGTTTTTT. The chain combines TRBV3-1 (or the pseudogene TRBV3-2) with TRBJ1-4, with D maybe TRBD1 (5 bases). V lost 1 base, J lost 8 bases, and 17 bases lay in between. Germline V gives CDR1 LGHDT, CDR2 YNNKEL (reference sequence). The CDR3 contains 16 residues.

As DNA, the CDR3 is TGCGCCAGCAGCCAAGAACACGTTACCTACAATGAGCAGTTCTTC. It is translated as CASSQEHVTYNEQFF. The rearrangement joins TRBV4-1 to TRBJ2-1; D gene ambiguous. This CDR3 is 15 amino acids long. CDR1 is MGHRA and CDR2 is YSYEKL in the germline V gene. With 0 bases removed from V and 2 bases from J, the gap between germline ends came to 8 bases.

The V and J genes are TRBV28 and TRBJ2-7; 9 bases are shared with TRBD2. The ends lost 6 bases at V and 5 bases at J; junction bases unmatched: 8. CDR3 length: 14 amino acids. Germline CDR1 MDHEN, CDR2 SYDVKM. CDR3 nucleotides: TGTGCCAGCAGGGGAGCGGGAGGAAAGGACGAGCAGTACTTC. This gives the protein CASRGAGGKDEQYF.